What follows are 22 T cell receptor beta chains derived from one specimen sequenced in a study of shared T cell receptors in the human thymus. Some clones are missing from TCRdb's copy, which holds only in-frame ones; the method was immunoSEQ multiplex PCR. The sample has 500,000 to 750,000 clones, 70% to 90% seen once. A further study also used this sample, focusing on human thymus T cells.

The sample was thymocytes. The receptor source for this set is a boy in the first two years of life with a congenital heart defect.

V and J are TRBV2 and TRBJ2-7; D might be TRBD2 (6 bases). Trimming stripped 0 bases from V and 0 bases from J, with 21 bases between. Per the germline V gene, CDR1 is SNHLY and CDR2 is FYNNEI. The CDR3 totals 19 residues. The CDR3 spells CASSEAPTSQASLSYEQYF. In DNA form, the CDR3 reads TGTGCCAGCAGTGAAGCGCCTACTAGCCAAGCCTCCCTCTCCTACGAGCAGTACTTC.

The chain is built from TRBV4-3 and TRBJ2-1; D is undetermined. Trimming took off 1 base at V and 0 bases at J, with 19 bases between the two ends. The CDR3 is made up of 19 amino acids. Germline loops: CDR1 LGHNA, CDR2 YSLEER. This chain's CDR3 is CASSQASPGSVSSYNEQFF. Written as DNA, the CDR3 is TGCGCCAGCAGCCAAGCGTCCCCCGGGTCGGTGAGCTCCTACAATGAGCAGTTCTTC.

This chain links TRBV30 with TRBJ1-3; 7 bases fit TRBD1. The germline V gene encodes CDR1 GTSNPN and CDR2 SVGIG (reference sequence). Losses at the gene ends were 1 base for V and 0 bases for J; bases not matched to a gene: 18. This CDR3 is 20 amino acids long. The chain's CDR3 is CAWSATPTGAARPSGNTIYF. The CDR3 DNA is TGTGCCTGGAGTGCAACCCCTACAGGGGCCGCTCGACCCTCTGGAAACACCATATATTTT.

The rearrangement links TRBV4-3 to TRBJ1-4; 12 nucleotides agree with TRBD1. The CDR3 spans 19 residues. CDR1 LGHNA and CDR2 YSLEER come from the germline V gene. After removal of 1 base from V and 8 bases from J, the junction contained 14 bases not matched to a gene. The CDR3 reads CASSQGGPGQGASGEKLFF. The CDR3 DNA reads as TGCGCCAGCAGCCAAGGGGGGCCGGGACAGGGGGCCTCAGGGGAAAAACTGTTTTTT.

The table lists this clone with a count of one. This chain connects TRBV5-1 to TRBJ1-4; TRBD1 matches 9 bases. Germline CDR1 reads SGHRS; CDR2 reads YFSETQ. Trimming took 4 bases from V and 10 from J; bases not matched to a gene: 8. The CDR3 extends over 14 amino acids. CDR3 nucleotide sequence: TGCGCCAGCAGCCGGGGGGACAGGGAGCCAAAACTGTTTTTT. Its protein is CASSRGDREPKLFF.

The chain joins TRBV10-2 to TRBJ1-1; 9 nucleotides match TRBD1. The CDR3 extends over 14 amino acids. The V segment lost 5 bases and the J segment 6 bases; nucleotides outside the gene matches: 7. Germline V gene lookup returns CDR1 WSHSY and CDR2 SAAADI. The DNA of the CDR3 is TGCGCCAGCAGTCTAGGACAGGGGAGCGCTGAAGCTTTCTTT. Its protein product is CASSLGQGSAEAFF.

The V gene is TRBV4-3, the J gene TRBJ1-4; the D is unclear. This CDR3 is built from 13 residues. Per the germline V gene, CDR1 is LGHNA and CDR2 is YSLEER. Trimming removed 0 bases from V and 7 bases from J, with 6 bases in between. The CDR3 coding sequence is TGCGCCAGCAGCCAAGAAGCAAGTGAAAAACTGTTTTTT. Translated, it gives CASSQEASEKLFF.

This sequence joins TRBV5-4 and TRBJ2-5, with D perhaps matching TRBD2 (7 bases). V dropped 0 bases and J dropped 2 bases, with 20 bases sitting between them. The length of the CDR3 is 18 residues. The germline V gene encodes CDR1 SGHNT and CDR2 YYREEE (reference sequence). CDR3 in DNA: TGTGCCAGCAGCTTGGCGCCTAGGGGGGCGGGAGCGCAAGAGACCCAGTACTTC. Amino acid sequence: CASSLAPRGAGAQETQYF.

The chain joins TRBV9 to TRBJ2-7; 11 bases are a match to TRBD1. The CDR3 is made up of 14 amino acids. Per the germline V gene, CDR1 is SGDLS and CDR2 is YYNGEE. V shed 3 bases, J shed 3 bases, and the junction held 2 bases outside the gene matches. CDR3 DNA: TGTGCCAGCAGCGCCGGGACAGGGGGCTACGAGCAGTACTTC. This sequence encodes CASSAGTGGYEQYF.

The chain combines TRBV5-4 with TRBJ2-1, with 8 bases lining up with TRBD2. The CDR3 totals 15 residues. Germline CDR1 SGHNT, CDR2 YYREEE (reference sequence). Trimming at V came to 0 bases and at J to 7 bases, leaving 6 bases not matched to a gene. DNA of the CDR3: TGTGCCAGCAGCTTGGGGGGACTAGTTCGGAATGAGCAGTTCTTC. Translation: CASSLGGLVRNEQFF.

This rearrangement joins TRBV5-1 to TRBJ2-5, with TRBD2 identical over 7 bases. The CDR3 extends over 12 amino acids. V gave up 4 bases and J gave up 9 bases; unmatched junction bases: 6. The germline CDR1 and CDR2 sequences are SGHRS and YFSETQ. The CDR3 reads CASSRLASAQYF. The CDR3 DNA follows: TGCGCCAGCAGCCGACTAGCCAGTGCCCAGTACTTC.

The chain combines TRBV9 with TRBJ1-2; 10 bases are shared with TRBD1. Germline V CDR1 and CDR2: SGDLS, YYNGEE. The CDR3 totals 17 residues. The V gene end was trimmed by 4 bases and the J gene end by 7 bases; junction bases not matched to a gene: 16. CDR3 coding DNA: TGTGCCAGCAGCCTACCTTCCAGGGACAGGGGTCTTTCTGGCTACACCTTC. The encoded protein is CASSLPSRDRGLSGYTF.

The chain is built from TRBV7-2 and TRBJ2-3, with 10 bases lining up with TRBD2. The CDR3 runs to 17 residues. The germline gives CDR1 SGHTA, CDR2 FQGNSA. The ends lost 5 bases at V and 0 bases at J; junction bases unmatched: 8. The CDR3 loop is CASSPGLARRSTDTQYF. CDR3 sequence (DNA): TGTGCCAGCAGCCCGGGACTAGCGAGACGGAGCACAGATACGCAGTATTTT.

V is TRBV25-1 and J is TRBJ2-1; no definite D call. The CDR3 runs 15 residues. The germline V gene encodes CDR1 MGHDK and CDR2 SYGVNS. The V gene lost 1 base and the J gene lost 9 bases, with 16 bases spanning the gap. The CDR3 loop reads CASSESRRVSGEQFF. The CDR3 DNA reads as TGTGCCAGCAGTGAATCAAGACGGGTATCGGGTGAGCAGTTCTTC.

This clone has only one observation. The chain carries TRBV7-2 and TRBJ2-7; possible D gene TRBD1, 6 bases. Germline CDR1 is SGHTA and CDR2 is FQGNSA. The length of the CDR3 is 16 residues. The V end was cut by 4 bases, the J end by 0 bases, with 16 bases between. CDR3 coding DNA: TGTGCCAGCAGCTCCTTCCGGGACAATTGCTCCTACGAGCAGTACTTC. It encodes CASSSFRDNCSYEQYF. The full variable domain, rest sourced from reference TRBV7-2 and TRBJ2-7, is GAGVSQSPSNKVTEKGKDVELRCDPISGHTALYWYRQSLGQGLEFLIYFQGNSAPDKSGLPSDRFSAERTGGSVSTLTIQRTQQEDSAVYLCASSSFRDNCSYEQYFGPGTRLTVT.

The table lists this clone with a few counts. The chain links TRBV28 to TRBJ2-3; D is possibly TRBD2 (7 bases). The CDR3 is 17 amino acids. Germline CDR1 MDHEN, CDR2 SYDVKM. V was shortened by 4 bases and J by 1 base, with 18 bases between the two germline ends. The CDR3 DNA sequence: TGTGCCAGCAGTTGGGCCTGGGGGGGCGCAGGCACAGATACGCAGTATTTT. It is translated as CASSWAWGGAGTDTQYF. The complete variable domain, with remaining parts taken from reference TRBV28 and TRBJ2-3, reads DVKVTQSSRYLVKRTGEKVFLECVQDMDHENMFWYRQDPGLGLRLIYFSYDVKMKEKGDIPEGYSVSREKKERFSLILESASTNQTSMYLCASSWAWGGAGTDTQYFGPGTRLTVL.

CDR3: CASSLAVAGRPYEQYF. The CDR3 DNA follows: TGCGCCAGCAGCTTGGCCGTAGCGGGAAGGCCCTACGAGCAGTACTTC. The V and J genes are TRBV5-1 and TRBJ2-7, with 8 bases aligning to TRBD2. The CDR3 is made up of 16 amino acids. V was clipped by 0 bases and J by 2 bases; unmatched bases: 7. The germline V gene encodes CDR1 SGHRS and CDR2 YFSETQ. Filled out from reference TRBV5-1 and TRBJ2-7, the complete variable domain reads KAGVTQTPRYLIKTRGQQVTLSCSPISGHRSVSWYQQTPGQGLQFLFEYFSETQRNKGNFPGRFSGRQFSNSRSEMNVSTLELGDSALYLCASSLAVAGRPYEQYFGPGTRLTVT.

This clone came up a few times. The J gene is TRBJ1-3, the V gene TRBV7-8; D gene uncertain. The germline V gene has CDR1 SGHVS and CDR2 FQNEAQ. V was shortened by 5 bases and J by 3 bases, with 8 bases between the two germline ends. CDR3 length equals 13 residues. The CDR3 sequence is CASSHPGGNTIYF. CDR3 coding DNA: TGTGCCAGCAGCCATCCAGGTGGAAACACCATATATTTT.

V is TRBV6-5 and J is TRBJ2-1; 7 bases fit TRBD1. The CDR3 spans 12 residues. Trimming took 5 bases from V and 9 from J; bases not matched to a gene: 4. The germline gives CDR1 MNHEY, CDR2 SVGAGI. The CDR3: CASSPGGAEQFF. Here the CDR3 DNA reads TGTGCCAGCAGTCCAGGGGGTGCTGAGCAGTTCTTC.

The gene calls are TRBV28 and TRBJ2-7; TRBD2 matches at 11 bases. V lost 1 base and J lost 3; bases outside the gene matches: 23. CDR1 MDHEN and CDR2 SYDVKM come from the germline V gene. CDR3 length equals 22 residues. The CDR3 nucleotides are TGTGCCAGCAGTTTATTTCCCGTGTGGAGGGTCTGGCCTCTAGCGGGAGGCTACGAGCAGTACTTC. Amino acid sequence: CASSLFPVWRVWPLAGGYEQYF.

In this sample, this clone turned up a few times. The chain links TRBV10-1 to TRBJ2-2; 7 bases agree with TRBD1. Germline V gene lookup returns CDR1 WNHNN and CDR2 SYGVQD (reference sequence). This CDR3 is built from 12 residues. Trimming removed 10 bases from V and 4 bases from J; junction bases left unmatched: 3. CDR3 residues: CATAGGTGELFF. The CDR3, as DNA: TGCGCCACCGCAGGGGGCACCGGGGAGCTGTTTTTT.

In DNA form, the CDR3 reads TGCGCCAGCAGTTATTCGGACAGGAACACTGAAGCTTTCTTT. This encodes CASSYSDRNTEAFF. The chain combines TRBV23-1 with TRBJ1-1; possible D gene TRBD1, 6 bases. TRBV23-1 is filed as an ORF, its function uncertain. This CDR3 is built from 14 residues. Trimming left V 5 bases short and J 1 base short, with 11 bases between.